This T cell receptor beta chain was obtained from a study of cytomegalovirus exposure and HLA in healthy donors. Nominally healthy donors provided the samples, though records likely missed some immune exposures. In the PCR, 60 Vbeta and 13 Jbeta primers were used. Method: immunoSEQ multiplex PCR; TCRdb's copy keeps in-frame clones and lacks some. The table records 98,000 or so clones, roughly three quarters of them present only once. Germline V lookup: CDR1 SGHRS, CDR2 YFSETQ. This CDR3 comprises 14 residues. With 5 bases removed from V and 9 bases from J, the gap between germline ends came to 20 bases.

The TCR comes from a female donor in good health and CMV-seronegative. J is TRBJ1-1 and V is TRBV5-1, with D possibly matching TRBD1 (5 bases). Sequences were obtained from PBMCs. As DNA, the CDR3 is TGCGCCAGCAGTCCCAATGGCCAGGGAGGGAAAGCTTTCTTT. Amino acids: CASSPNGQGGKAFF.